The sample holds a few counts of the clone carrying this TCR beta chain. The antigen remains undetermined. The J segment lost 6 bases and the V segment lost 0 bases, leaving 1 base of the junction unmatched. This CDR3 contains 15 residues. Germline CDR1 GTSNPN, CDR2 SVGIG (reference sequence). This sample was taken from a study of cytomegalovirus exposure and HLA in healthy donors. 60 Vbeta and 13 Jbeta primers were used in PCR. Some clones are missing from TCRdb's copy, which holds only in-frame ones; the method was immunoSEQ multiplex PCR. The sample lists under 150,000 clones; 60% to 85% were seen once. Regarding the study as a whole: TCR beta V- and J-gene trimming, according to a later analysis, was linked to a missense DCLRE1C variant.

The sample comprised PBMCs. The receptor's source is a man aged 25 to 40 in good health and CMV-seronegative. The chain uses TRBV30 and TRBJ2-2; 13 bases fit TRBD2. The DNA for the CDR3 is TGTGCCTGGAGTGTACTAGCGGGGGGGCCCGGGGAGCTGTTTTTT. It translates to CAWSVLAGGPGELFF.